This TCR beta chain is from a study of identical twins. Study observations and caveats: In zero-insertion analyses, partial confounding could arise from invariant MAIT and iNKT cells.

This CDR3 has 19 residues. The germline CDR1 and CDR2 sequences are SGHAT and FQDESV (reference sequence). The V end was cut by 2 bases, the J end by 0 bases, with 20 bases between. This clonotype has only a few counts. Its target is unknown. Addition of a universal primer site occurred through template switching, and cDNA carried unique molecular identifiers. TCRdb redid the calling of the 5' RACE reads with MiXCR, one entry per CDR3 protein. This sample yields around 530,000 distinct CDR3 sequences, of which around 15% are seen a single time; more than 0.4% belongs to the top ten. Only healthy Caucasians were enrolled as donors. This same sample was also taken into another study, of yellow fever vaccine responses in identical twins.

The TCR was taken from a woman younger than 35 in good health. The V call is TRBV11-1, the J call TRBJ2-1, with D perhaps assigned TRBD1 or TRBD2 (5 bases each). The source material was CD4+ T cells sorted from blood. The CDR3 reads CASSLQWDRWGSSYNEQFF. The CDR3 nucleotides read TGTGCCAGCAGCTTACAATGGGACCGGTGGGGAAGCTCCTACAATGAGCAGTTCTTC.